These 29 T cell receptor beta chains came from one sample sequenced in a study of cytomegalovirus exposure and HLA in healthy donors. Measured with immunoSEQ multiplex PCR; TCRdb has only the in-frame clones, and not every one. The repertoire includes 100,000 to 150,000 clones, roughly nine tenths of them detected once, and about 4.2% sits in the top ten. Sequenced: PBMCs. The origin of the receptors is a man between 18 and 35 years old in good health and CMV-seropositive.

The V gene is TRBV4-1, the J gene TRBJ2-1, with 8 positions matching TRBD2. J lost 4 bases, V lost 5 bases, and 10 bases had no gene match. The CDR3 loop spans 16 amino acids. Germline values: CDR1 MGHRA, CDR2 YSYEKL. Here the CDR3 DNA reads TGCGCCAGCAGCTCACCCACCGGGACTAGGTACAATGAGCAGTTCTTC. It specifies CASSSPTGTRYNEQFF.

The V call is TRBV10-2, the J call TRBJ2-5, with 13 bases that match TRBD2. Germline CDR1 is WSHSY and CDR2 is SAAADI. The trim removed 5 bases at V and 2 bases at J, leaving 5 bases unmatched. This CDR3 region has 16 residues. CDR3 sequence: CASSSRLAGGQETQYF. In DNA form, the CDR3 reads TGCGCCAGCAGTTCCCGACTAGCGGGGGGTCAAGAGACCCAGTACTTC.

The J gene is TRBJ2-1, the V gene TRBV27; 10 bases line up with TRBD2. There are 16 residues in the CDR3. J gave up 2 bases and V 5 bases, and 6 bases lay outside the gene matches. The germline V gene has CDR1 MNHEY and CDR2 SMNVEV (reference sequence). In nucleotides, the CDR3 is TGTGCCAGCAGTCCGAGAGCGGGGGGGCCCTACAATGAGCAGTTCTTC. Its protein is CASSPRAGGPYNEQFF.

This chain joins TRBV18 and TRBJ2-3; no reliable D call. Trimming left V 0 bases short and J 2 bases short, with 12 bases between. Looked up from germline, CDR1 is KGHSH and CDR2 is LQKENI. This CDR3 spans 16 amino acids. CDR3 nucleotides: TGTGCCAGCTCACCACCTAGCCGTCCTTACACAGATACGCAGTATTTT. Its translation is CASSPPSRPYTDTQYF.

This clone was observed once. This chain connects TRBV11-2 to TRBJ1-2, with D possibly matching TRBD1 (5 bases). Germline V gene data show CDR1 as SGHAT and CDR2 as FQNNGV. Trimming left V 1 base short and J 1 base short, with 13 bases between. The CDR3 has 16 residues. The CDR3 loop is CASSLVGQGINYGYTF. The CDR3 bases are TGTGCCAGCAGCTTAGTTGGTCAGGGCATTAACTATGGCTACACCTTC. Based on the CDR3 plus reference TRBV11-2 and TRBJ1-2, the full variable domain is EAGVAQSPRYKIIEKRQSVAFWCNPISGHATLYWYQQILGQGPKLLIQFQNNGVVDDSQLPKDRFSAERLKGVDSTLKIQPAKLEDSAVYLCASSLVGQGINYGYTFGSGTRLTVV.

The rearrangement joins TRBV30 to TRBJ1-5, with TRBD1 identical over 7 bases. This CDR3 is 15 amino acids long. V was clipped by 2 bases and J by 4 bases; unmatched bases: 8. Germline-derived CDR1 and CDR2 are GTSNPN and SVGIG (reference sequence). CDR3 sequence: CAWSLARQGNQPQHF. The CDR3 nucleotides read TGTGCCTGGAGTCTGGCACGACAGGGAAATCAGCCCCAGCATTTT.

This clone was recorded once. The chain recombines TRBV7-8 with TRBJ2-6; 7 positions agree with TRBD1. This CDR3 spans 17 amino acids. Germline V gene sequence: CDR1 SGHVS, CDR2 FQNEAQ. The junction had 9 bases not matched to a gene; V was cut back by 7 bases and J by 0 bases. The CDR3 loop is CASTPGTDLSGANVLTF. In DNA form, the CDR3 reads TGTGCCAGCACGCCCGGGACAGACCTCTCTGGGGCCAACGTCCTGACTTTC.

This chain uses TRBV9 with TRBJ1-3; perhaps TRBD1 as D (5 bases). In germline, CDR1 is SGDLS, CDR2 YYNGEE. V was pared by 4 bases and J by 2 bases, with 10 bases between. The CDR3 runs to 14 residues. The CDR3 DNA reads TGTGCCAGCAGCACCCAGGGTACTGGAAACACCATATATTTT. It translates to CASSTQGTGNTIYF.

This clone was recorded a few times. The rearrangement joins TRBV28 to TRBJ1-5; 11 positions match TRBD1. Looked up from germline, CDR1 is MDHEN and CDR2 is SYDVKM. The CDR3 is 15 amino acids. The V and J ends lost 6 bases and 7 bases, in that order; junction bases with no gene match: 8. The DNA for the CDR3 is TGTGCCAGCAGGGGGACAGGGGGGTTAAACCAGCCCCAGCATTTT. Its translation is CASRGTGGLNQPQHF. Using reference TRBV28 and TRBJ1-5 for the parts outside the CDR3, the full variable domain is DVKVTQSSRYLVKRTGEKVFLECVQDMDHENMFWYRQDPGLGLRLIYFSYDVKMKEKGDIPEGYSVSREKKERFSLILESASTNQTSMYLCASRGTGGLNQPQHFGDGTRLSIL.

The chain couples TRBV5-6 to TRBJ1-2; D gene ambiguous. Deletions cut 0 bases from V and 2 bases from J, with 8 bases between. The CDR3 runs to 14 residues. Germline CDR1 SGHDT, CDR2 YYEEEE. The CDR3 DNA sequence: TGTGCCAGCAGCTTGGCACAGCCCAACTATGGCTACACCTTC. Translation: CASSLAQPNYGYTF.

The genes are TRBV29-1 and TRBJ2-7; TRBD1 is a possible D gene (5 bases). The germline V gene has CDR1 SQVTM and CDR2 ANQGSEA. Trimming took off 2 bases at V and 4 bases at J, with 18 bases between the two ends. CDR3 length equals 15 residues. CDR3 coding DNA: TGCAGCGTTGAAAAGTCGCAGGGAAAGGATTACGAGCAGTACTTC. This sequence encodes CSVEKSQGKDYEQYF.

The chain employs TRBV10-3 and TRBJ2-7, with 9 bases matching TRBD1. Germline V lookup: CDR1 ENHRY, CDR2 SYGVKD. V dropped 8 bases and J dropped 3; count of bases not matched to a gene: 5. The CDR3 extends over 13 amino acids. CDR3 protein: CAIGTGINYEQYF. The CDR3 DNA is TGTGCCATCGGGACAGGGATAAACTACGAGCAGTACTTC.

This chain connects TRBV2 to TRBJ1-1; D remains ambiguous. The CDR3 extends over 13 amino acids. CDR1 and CDR2 from the germline V gene are SNHLY and FYNNEI. The V gene lost 5 bases and the J gene lost 0 bases, with 7 bases spanning the gap. CDR3 protein: CASSLDMNTEAFF. The CDR3 DNA reads as TGTGCCAGCAGTCTTGACATGAACACTGAAGCTTTCTTT.

The V call is TRBV6-6, the J call TRBJ1-6; 9 bases align to TRBD1. The CDR3 spans 14 residues. With 5 bases clipped from V and 7 bases from J, the junction kept 3 bases outside the gene matches. Per germline, CDR1 MNHNY and CDR2 SVGAGI (reference sequence). As DNA, the CDR3 is TGTGCCAGCAGTACCGGGACAGGGAATTCACCCCTCCACTTT. It translates to CASSTGTGNSPLHF.

V gene TRBV5-4 combines with J gene TRBJ2-4; D is unresolved. The CDR3 extends over 15 amino acids. Germline values: CDR1 SGHNT, CDR2 YYREEE (reference sequence). V lost 4 bases and J lost 0, with 11 bases in between. CDR3 residues: CASSTPTEAKNIQYF. CDR3 in DNA: TGTGCCAGCAGCACTCCTACAGAAGCCAAAAACATTCAGTACTTC.

The chain combines TRBV5-4 with TRBJ2-3; D uncertain. Trimming cost V 0 bases and J 5 bases, with 7 bases left between them. The CDR3 runs to 13 residues. CDR1 is SGHNT and CDR2 is YYREEE in the germline V gene (reference sequence). The CDR3 coding sequence is TGTGCCAGCAGCTTGGCGATACAAGATACGCAGTATTTT. Translated: CASSLAIQDTQYF.

This chain links TRBV5-5 with TRBJ2-4, with D unresolved. Trimming cost V 4 bases and J 1 base, with 15 bases left between them. There are 16 residues in the CDR3. The V gene's germline CDR1 is SGHKS and CDR2 YYEKEE (reference sequence). DNA of the CDR3: TGTGCCAGCAGCCCGTCGCTAGAGCCTGCCAAAAACATTCAGTACTTC. The encoded protein is CASSPSLEPAKNIQYF.

The V gene is TRBV2, the J gene TRBJ1-2; 10 bases align to TRBD1. V was pared by 0 bases and J by 0 bases, with 4 bases of the junction left unmatched. The CDR3 length is 17 residues. Germline V lookup: CDR1 SNHLY, CDR2 FYNNEI. The CDR3 region is CASSEAQDRGSNYGYTF. CDR3 DNA: TGTGCCAGCAGTGAAGCACAGGACAGGGGGTCTAACTATGGCTACACCTTC.

The J gene is TRBJ2-7, the V gene TRBV4-2; 9 bases map to TRBD1. Germline V gives CDR1 LGHNA, CDR2 YNFKEQ. Trimming removed 3 bases from V and 5 bases from J; junction bases left unmatched: 11. The CDR3 consists of 16 residues. Here the CDR3 reads CASSHLRTGEGDEQYF. The CDR3 DNA sequence: TGTGCCAGCAGCCACCTTCGGACAGGGGAAGGAGACGAGCAGTACTTC.

The rearrangement links TRBV9 to TRBJ2-2, with TRBD2 matching over 10 bases. The CDR3 contains 15 residues. Germline CDR1 is SGDLS and CDR2 is YYNGEE. V shed 0 bases, J shed 6 bases, and the junction held 2 bases outside the gene matches. CDR3 nucleotide sequence: TGTGCCAGCAGCGTAGGAACTAGCGGGGCCGGGGAGCTGTTTTTT. Its translation is CASSVGTSGAGELFF. The variable domain in full, completed from reference TRBV9 and TRBJ2-2, reads DSGVTQTPKHLITATGQRVTLRCSPRSGDLSVYWYQQSLDQGLQFLIQYYNGEERAKGNILERFSAQQFPDLHSELNLSSLELGDSALYFCASSVGTSGAGELFFGEGSRLTVL.

The chain couples TRBV6-6 to TRBJ2-3, with 8 bases aligning to TRBD2. The CDR3 is 16 residues long. Germline V gene sequence: CDR1 MNHNY, CDR2 SVGAGI (reference sequence). V shed 6 bases, J shed 0 bases, and the junction held 8 bases outside the gene matches. In DNA, the CDR3 is TGTGCCAGCAGCCACGGGGGGGTCTTAAGCACAGATACGCAGTATTTT. Its protein is CASSHGGVLSTDTQYF.

The chain has TRBV7-9 and TRBJ1-4; D not certain. V shed 1 base and J shed 7 bases, with 7 bases lying between them. CDR3 length: 13 residues. The germline gives CDR1 SEHNR, CDR2 FQNEAQ (reference sequence). CDR3 amino acids: CASSLVVSEKLFF. CDR3 nucleotides: TGTGCCAGCAGCTTAGTAGTGAGTGAAAAACTGTTTTTT.

This rearrangement joins TRBV5-1 to TRBJ2-3; the D is unclear. The CDR3 is 14 amino acids. From germline, CDR1 is SGHRS and CDR2 YFSETQ. V lost 6 bases and J lost 0, with 11 bases in between. DNA for the CDR3: TGCGCCAGCAAGGAGCGAACTAGCACAGATACGCAGTATTTT. The encoded protein is CASKERTSTDTQYF.

The chain links TRBV11-2 to TRBJ2-7, with D maybe TRBD2 (5 bases). V was cut by 0 bases and J by 4 bases, with 13 bases left in between. The CDR3 contains 15 residues. The germline V gene has CDR1 SGHAT and CDR2 FQNNGV. Here the CDR3 reads CASSLDLNGIYEQYF. The DNA of the CDR3 is TGTGCCAGCAGCTTAGATCTGAACGGGATTTACGAGCAGTACTTC.

This clone has more than one count but fewer than ten. The chain employs TRBV19 and TRBJ1-6; no reliable D call. In germline, CDR1 is LNHDA, CDR2 SQIVND (reference sequence). V was trimmed by 4 bases and J by 7 bases, leaving 11 bases between them. This CDR3 spans 14 amino acids. The CDR3 protein is CASSKRGGNSPLHF. Here the CDR3 DNA reads TGTGCCAGTAGTAAGCGGGGAGGAAATTCACCCCTCCACTTT.

The chain is built from TRBV7-9 and TRBJ2-1, with 8 bases aligning to TRBD2. V gave up 4 bases and J gave up 7 bases; unmatched junction bases: 9. CDR3 size: 15 residues. Per the germline V gene, CDR1 is SEHNR and CDR2 is FQNEAQ (reference sequence). CDR3 coding DNA: TGTGCCAGCAGCTACCCCGGGGGGGCGCGGAATGAGCAGTTCTTC. Encoded protein: CASSYPGGARNEQFF.

V and J are TRBV5-5 and TRBJ1-2; no clear D gene. The germline V gene has CDR1 SGHKS and CDR2 YYEKEE (reference sequence). Trimming removed 0 bases from V and 8 bases from J, with 14 bases in between. The CDR3 extends over 14 amino acids. The CDR3 sequence is CASSLAPGTRGYTF. The DNA of the CDR3 is TGTGCCAGCAGCTTGGCCCCGGGAACCCGGGGCTACACCTTC.

The chain has TRBV5-1 and TRBJ1-1; D unresolved. Germline CDR1 SGHRS, CDR2 YFSETQ. This CDR3 is 14 amino acids long. Trimming pared 0 bases from V and 0 bases from J, leaving 6 bases between. In DNA, the CDR3 is TGCGCCAGCAGCTTGGGGCACCTGAACACTGAAGCTTTCTTT. This codes for CASSLGHLNTEAFF. Full variable domain (missing parts from reference TRBV5-1 and TRBJ1-1): KAGVTQTPRYLIKTRGQQVTLSCSPISGHRSVSWYQQTPGQGLQFLFEYFSETQRNKGNFPGRFSGRQFSNSRSEMNVSTLELGDSALYLCASSLGHLNTEAFFGQGTRLTVV.

The V and J genes are TRBV4-3 and TRBJ2-2; D not resolved. V lost 5 bases, J lost 8 bases, and 9 bases lay in between. The CDR3 spans 12 residues. Germline assignment: CDR1 LGHNA and CDR2 YSLEER. In DNA form, the CDR3 reads TGCGCCAGCAGCTACGAGTCTGGGGAGCTGTTTTTT. It is translated as CASSYESGELFF.